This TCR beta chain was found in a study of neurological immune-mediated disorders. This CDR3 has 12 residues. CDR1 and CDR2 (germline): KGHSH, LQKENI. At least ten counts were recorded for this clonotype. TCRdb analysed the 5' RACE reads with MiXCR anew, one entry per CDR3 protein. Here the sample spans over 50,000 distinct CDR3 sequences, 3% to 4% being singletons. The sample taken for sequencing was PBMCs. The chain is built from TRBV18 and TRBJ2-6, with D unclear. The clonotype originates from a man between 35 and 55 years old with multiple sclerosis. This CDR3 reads CADSPGANVLTF. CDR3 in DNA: TGTGCTGACTCCCCTGGGGCCAACGTCCTGACTTTC.